The rows below give T cell receptor beta chains drawn from one sample of a study of CD8+ T cells in alopecia areata. The repertoire was sequenced with immunoSEQ multiplex PCR; TCRdb's copy has only in-frame clones and lacks some. The sample comprises 180,000 or so clones, less than 75% of which are singletons, and more than 15% rests with the top ten. The sequenced sample was CD4+ T cells sorted from blood, obtained at approximately week 60, from a patient treated with tofacitinib. These receptors all stem from a human donor with alopecia areata. Both conserved end residues are part of each CDR3. The D gene is left open where the match is weak. The size entry is marked missing in some rows and otherwise reads once, few, many or a size class.

TRBJ1-1	few	TRBV29-1	.	CSVENEAFF	TGCAGCGTTGAGAATGAAGCTTTCTTT
TRBJ2-3	.	TRBV5-1	TRBD2	CASSFSTSRDTQYF	TGCGCCAGCAGCTTCTCGACTAGCAGGGATACGCAGTATTTT
TRBJ2-1	.	TRBV4-1	.	CASSLFESGYEQFF	TGCGCCAGCAGCCTTTTCGAGTCCGGCTATGAGCAGTTCTTC
TRBJ2-5	few	TRBV9	.	CASSVVGSGETQYF	TGTGCCAGCAGCGTAGTGGGATCCGGAGAGACCCAGTACTTC
TRBJ2-7	.	TRBV14	TRBD1	CASSPETGRYEQYF	TGTGCCAGCAGCCCAGAGACAGGGCGCTACGAGCAGTACTTC
TRBJ1-1	.	TRBV4-2	.	CASSQDNTEAFF	TGTGCCAGCAGCCAGGATAACACTGAAGCTTTCTTT
TRBJ1-2	.	TRBV6-1	.	CASSRAPNYGYTF	TGTGCCAGCAGCAGGGCGCCTAACTATGGCTACACCTTC
TRBJ1-1	.	TRBV29-1	.	CSVEKGGLNTEAFF	TGCAGCGTTGAAAAGGGCGGATTGAACACTGAAGCTTTCTTT
TRBJ1-2	.	TRBV6-5	TRBD1	CASSTRQGSYGYTF	TGTGCCAGCAGTACCCGACAGGGAAGCTATGGCTACACCTTC
TRBJ2-7	few	TRBV30	TRBD2	CAWSTTPGLADEQYF	TGTGCCTGGAGTACGACCCCGGGACTAGCAGATGAGCAGTACTTC